This paragraph reports one TCR beta chain. This sample was included in a study of blood T cell repertoires in COVID-19. Per germline, CDR1 SEHNR and CDR2 FQNEAQ (reference sequence). V lost 4 bases and J lost 2; bases outside the gene matches: 5. The CDR3 loop spans 16 amino acids. Some clones are missing from TCRdb's copy, which holds only in-frame ones; the method was immunoSEQ multiplex PCR. The sample has about 200,000 clones, around 87% seen once. Sequencing was performed on peripheral blood. This TCR was recovered from a man aged 55 to 69 with acute or convalescent COVID-19. The rearrangement links TRBV7-9 to TRBJ2-3, with 11 bases that match TRBD2. The CDR3 DNA is TGTGCCAGCAGCTCTGGGACTAGCGGCTACACAGATACGCAGTATTTT. Translation gives CASSSGTSGYTDTQYF.